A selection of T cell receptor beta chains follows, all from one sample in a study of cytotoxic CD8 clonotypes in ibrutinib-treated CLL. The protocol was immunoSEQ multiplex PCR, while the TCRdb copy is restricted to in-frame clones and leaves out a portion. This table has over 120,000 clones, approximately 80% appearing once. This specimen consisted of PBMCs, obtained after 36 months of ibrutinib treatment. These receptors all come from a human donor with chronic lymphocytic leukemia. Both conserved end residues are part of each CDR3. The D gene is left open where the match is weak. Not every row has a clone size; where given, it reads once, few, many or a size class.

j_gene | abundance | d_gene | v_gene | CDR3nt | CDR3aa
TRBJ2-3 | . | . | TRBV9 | TGTGCCAGTGCACCAGGTAGCACAGATACGCAGTATTTT | CASAPGSTDTQYF
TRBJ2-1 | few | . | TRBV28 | TGTGCCAGCAGTAGACAGGAGTCTTACAATGAGCAGTTCTTC | CASSRQESYNEQFF
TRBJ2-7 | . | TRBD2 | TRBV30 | TGTGCCTGGAGCGGGGGGGCCTACGAGCAGTACTTC | CAWSGGAYEQYF
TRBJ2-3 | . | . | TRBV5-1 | TGCGCCAGCAGCTTGGCTGGCCCTACCACAGATACGCAGTATTTT | CASSLAGPTTDTQYF
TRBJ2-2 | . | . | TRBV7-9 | TGTGCCAGCAGCCCCCGACTAGGTAAAAAGCGGAACACCGGGGAGCTGTTTTTT | CASSPRLGKKRNTGELFF
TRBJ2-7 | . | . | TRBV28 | TGTGCCAGCAACGGAGGGGGCCTATCCTACGAGCAGTACTTC | CASNGGGLSYEQYF
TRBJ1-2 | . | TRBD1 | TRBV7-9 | TGTGCCAGCAGTTTTCGACAGGGCTATGGCTACACCTTC | CASSFRQGYGYTF
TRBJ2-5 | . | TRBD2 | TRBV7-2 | TGTGCCAGCAGCCTAGCGGGGTACCAAGAGACCCAGTACTTC | CASSLAGYQETQYF
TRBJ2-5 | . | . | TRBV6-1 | TGTGCCAGCAGTCGACTAGACCAAGAGACCCAGTACTTC | CASSRLDQETQYF
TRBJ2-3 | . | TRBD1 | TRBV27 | TGTGCCAGCAGTCCCGACCGGGACAGTTTAGGGGAGACGCAGTATTTT | CASSPDRDSLGETQYF
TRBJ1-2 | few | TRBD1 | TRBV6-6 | TGTGCCAGCACCATGACAGGGGGCCCAGGCTACACCTTC | CASTMTGGPGYTF
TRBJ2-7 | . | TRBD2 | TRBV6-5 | TGTGCCAGCAGTTGGACTAGCGGAAACTACGAGCAGTACTTC | CASSWTSGNYEQYF
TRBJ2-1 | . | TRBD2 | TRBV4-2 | TGTGCCAGCAGCCAAGATTACGGCCTAGCGGGACGGAATGAGCAGTTCTTC | CASSQDYGLAGRNEQFF
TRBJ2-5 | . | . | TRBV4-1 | TGCGCCAGCAGCCAAGAAGAGACCCAGTACTTC | CASSQEETQYF
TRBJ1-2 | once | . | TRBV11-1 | TGTGCCAGCAGCAGGGACGAATCCTATGGCTACACCTTC | CASSRDESYGYTF
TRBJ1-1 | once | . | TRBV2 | TGTGCCAGCAGTCCCGATCGACAGATGGCTTTCTTT | CASSPDRQMAFF
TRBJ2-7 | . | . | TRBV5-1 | TGCGCCAGCAGCGGCCGGGACGGGACCTACGAGCAGTACTTC | CASSGRDGTYEQYF
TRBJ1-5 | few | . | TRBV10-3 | TGTGCCATCGGTACGGGCAGCAATAGCAATCAGCCCCAGCATTTT | CAIGTGSNSNQPQHF
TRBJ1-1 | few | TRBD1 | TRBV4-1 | TGCGCCAGCAGCCAATCCACAGGGGAAAGGAACACTGAAGCTTTCTTT | CASSQSTGERNTEAFF
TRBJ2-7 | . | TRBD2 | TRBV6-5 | TGTGCCAGCAGTTTGGGAGTTAGCGGGGTTTACGAGCAGTACTTC | CASSLGVSGVYEQYF
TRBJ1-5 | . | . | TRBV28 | TGTGCCAGCAGTTTACAGGCAGGGGAAGCTTTATATCAGCCCCAGCATTTT | CASSLQAGEALYQPQHF
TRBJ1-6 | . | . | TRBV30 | TGTGCCTGGAGCCGGTTGAGGGTTGGGAATTCACCCCTCCACTTT | CAWSRLRVGNSPLHF
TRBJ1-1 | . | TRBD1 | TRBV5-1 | TGCGCCAGCAGCTTGGCCTTACAGGGGGCGAGGACTGAAGCTTTCTTT | CASSLALQGARTEAFF
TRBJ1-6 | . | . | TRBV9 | TGTGCCAGCAGCGTAGGACCCTTGGGACCTGGGGCGGCTTCACCCCTCCACTTT | CASSVGPLGPGAASPLHF
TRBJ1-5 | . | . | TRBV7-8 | TGTGCCAGCAACGAAGACCCTGGGTATCAGCCCCAGCATTTT | CASNEDPGYQPQHF
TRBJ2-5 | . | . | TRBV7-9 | TGTGCCAGCAGCCTGGGACCACAAGAGACCCAGTACTTC | CASSLGPQETQYF
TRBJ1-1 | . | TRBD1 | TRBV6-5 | TGTGCCAGCAGTTACAGCTCCGGGACAGGGGACACTGAAGCTTTCTTT | CASSYSSGTGDTEAFF
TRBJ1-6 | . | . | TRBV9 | TGTGCCAGCACCTTAGGGGGGTCCTATAATTCACCCCTCCACTTT | CASTLGGSYNSPLHF
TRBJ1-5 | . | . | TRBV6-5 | TGTGCCAGCAGTTCGGCCGGCGAGCCCCAGCATTTT | CASSSAGEPQHF
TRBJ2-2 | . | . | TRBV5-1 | TGCGCCAGCAGCTTGGGTAACTCGAACACCGGGGAGCTGTTTTTT | CASSLGNSNTGELFF